This TCR beta chain stems from a study of control samples from healthy donors and cancer patients. This CDR3 region has 15 residues. Germline CDR1 LGHNA, CDR2 YNFKEQ. The V gene lost 0 bases and the J gene lost 4 bases, with 12 bases spanning the gap. Using immunoSEQ multiplex PCR, the repertoire was profiled, and TCRdb retains in-frame clones only, with some absent. Among fewer than 85,000 clones listed, 90% to 95% were seen once. Specimen: blood. The chain couples TRBV4-2 to TRBJ1-1; D is undetermined. The TCR sequence derives from a man between 25 and 39 years old in good health. CDR3 bases: TGTGCCAGCAGCCAAGATCGGATAGGAGCCACTGAAGCTTTCTTT. Residues: CASSQDRIGATEAFF.